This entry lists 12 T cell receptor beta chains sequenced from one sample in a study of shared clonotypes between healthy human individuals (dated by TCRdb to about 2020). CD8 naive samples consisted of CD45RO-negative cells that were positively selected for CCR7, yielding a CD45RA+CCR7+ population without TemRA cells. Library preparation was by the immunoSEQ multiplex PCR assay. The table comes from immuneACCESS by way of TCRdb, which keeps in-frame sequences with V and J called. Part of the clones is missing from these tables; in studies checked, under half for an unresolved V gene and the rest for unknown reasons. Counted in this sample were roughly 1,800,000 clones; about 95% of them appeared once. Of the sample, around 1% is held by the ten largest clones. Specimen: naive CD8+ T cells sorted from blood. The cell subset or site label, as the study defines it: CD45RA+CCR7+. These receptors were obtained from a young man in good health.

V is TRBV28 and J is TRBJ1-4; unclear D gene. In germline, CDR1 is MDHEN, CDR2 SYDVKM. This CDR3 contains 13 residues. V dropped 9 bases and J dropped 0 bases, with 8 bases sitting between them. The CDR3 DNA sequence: TGTGCCAGTCAGGCGCCAACTAATGAAAAACTGTTTTTT. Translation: CASQAPTNEKLFF.

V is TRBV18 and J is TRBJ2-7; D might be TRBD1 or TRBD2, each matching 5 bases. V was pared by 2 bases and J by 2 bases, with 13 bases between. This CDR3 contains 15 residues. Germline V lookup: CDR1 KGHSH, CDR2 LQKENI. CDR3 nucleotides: TGTGCCAGCTCACCATGGGACGTTCCTACCTACGAGCAGTACTTC. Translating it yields CASSPWDVPTYEQYF.

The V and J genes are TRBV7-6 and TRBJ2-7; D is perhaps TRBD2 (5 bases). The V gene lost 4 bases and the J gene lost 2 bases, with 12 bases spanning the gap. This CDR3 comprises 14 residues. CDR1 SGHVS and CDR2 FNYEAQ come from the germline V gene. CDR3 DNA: TGTGCCAGCAGCTGGGCTAGCTCTCCCTACGAGCAGTACTTC. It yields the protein CASSWASSPYEQYF.

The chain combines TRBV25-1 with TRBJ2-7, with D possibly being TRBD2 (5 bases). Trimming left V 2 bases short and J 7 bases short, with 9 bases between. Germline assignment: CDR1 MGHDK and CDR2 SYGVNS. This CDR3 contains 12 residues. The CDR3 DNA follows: TGTGCCAGCAGTGAAGAGGGTGGGGAGCAGTACTTC. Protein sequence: CASSEEGGEQYF.

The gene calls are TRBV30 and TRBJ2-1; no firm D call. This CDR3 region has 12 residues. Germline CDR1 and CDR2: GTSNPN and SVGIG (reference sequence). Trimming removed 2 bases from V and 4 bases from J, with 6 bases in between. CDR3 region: CAWSPTYNEQFF. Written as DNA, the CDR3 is TGTGCCTGGAGTCCAACATACAATGAGCAGTTCTTC.

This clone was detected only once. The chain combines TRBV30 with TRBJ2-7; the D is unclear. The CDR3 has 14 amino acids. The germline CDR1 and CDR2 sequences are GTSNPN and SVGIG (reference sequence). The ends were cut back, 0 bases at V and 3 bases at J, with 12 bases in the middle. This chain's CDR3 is CAWSVSYGLYEQYF. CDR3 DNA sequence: TGTGCCTGGAGTGTATCCTACGGCCTCTACGAGCAGTACTTC.

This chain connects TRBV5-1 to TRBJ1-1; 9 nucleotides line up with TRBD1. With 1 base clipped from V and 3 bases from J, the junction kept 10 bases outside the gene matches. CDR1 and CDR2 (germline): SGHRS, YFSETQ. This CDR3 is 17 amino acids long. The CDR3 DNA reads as TGCGCCAGCAGCTTGTATGGGGACAGGGTTTTGGACACTGAAGCTTTCTTT. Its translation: CASSLYGDRVLDTEAFF.

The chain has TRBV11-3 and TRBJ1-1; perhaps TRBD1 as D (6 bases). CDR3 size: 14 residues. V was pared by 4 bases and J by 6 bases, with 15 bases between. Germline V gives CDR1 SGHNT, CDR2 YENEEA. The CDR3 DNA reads TGTGCCAGCAGCTCAGCCAGGGGTAGTGCTGAAGCTTTCTTT. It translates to CASSSARGSAEAFF.

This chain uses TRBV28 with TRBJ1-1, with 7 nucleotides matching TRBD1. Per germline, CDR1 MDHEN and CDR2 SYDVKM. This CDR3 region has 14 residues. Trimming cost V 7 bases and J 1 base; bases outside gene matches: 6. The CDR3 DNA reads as TGTGCCAGCACCCAGGGGGGGGAGAACACTGAAGCTTTCTTT. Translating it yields CASTQGGENTEAFF.

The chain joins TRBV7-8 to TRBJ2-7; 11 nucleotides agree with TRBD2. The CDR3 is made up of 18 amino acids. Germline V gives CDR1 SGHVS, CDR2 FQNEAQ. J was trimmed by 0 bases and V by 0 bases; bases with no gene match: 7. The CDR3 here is CASSLALAGGPRSYEQYF. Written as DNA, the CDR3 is TGTGCCAGCAGCTTAGCGCTAGCGGGGGGACCGCGCTCCTACGAGCAGTACTTC.

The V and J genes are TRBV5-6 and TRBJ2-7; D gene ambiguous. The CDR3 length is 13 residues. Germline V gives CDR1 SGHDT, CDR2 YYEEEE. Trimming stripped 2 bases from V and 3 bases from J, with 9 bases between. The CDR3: CASSFATNYEQYF. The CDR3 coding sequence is TGTGCCAGCAGCTTTGCCACGAACTACGAGCAGTACTTC.

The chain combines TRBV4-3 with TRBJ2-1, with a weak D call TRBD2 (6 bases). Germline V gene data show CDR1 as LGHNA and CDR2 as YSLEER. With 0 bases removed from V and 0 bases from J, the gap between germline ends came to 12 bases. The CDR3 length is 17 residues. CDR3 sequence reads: CASSQEVAGSSYNEQFF. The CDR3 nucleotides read TGCGCCAGCAGCCAAGAGGTTGCGGGAAGCTCCTACAATGAGCAGTTCTTC.